These 10 T cell receptor beta chains originate from one sample sequenced in a study of regulatory T cells in long-lasting Graves disease. Sample time point: newly diagnosed GD, antithyroid drugs for less than 3 months. The TCR library was made from RNA extracted from PBMCs. The authors built TCR beta libraries using iRepertoire HTBI primers and Arm-PCR of CDR3 regions. TCRdb analysed the multiplex PCR reads with MiXCR anew, one entry per CDR3 protein. The data contain 350,000 to 550,000 distinct CDR3 sequences, around 15% of them singletons. These sequences were also reported in another study, on T cells in Graves' hyperthyroidism and ophthalmopathy.

The sample here was peripheral blood mononuclear cells (PBMCs), taken at new diagnosis, from a patient treated with antithyroid drugs. The receptors originated from a woman aged 18-29 years with Graves disease.

The chain uses TRBV13 and TRBJ1-2; 9 bases align to TRBD1. With 8 bases clipped from V and 5 bases from J, the junction kept 15 bases outside the gene matches. The CDR3 consists of 16 residues. Germline CDR1 PRHDT, CDR2 FYEKMQ (reference sequence). This CDR3 reads CASCRTGDFSTYGYTF. The DNA of the CDR3 is TGTGCCAGCTGCCGGACAGGGGATTTTTCCACTTATGGCTACACCTTC.

V gene TRBV29-1 combines with J gene TRBJ1-2, with 11 bases fitting TRBD1. CDR1 and CDR2 (germline): SQVTM, ANQGSEA. V was pared by 7 bases and J by 3 bases, with 1 base of the junction left unmatched. This CDR3 spans 12 amino acids. CDR3 coding DNA: TGCAGCGGGACAGGGGGCGACTATGGCTACACCTTC. Its protein product is CSGTGGDYGYTF.

The rearrangement links TRBV5-1 to TRBJ1-2, with no clear D. Per the germline V gene, CDR1 is SGHRS and CDR2 is YFSETQ. The CDR3 length is 14 residues. The V and J ends lost 0 bases and 3 bases respectively, with 9 bases between them. The CDR3 coding sequence is TGCGCCAGCAGCTTGGATGATGAGCACTATGGCTACACCTTC. It yields the protein CASSLDDEHYGYTF.

The rearrangement links TRBV20-1 to TRBJ2-3; D is perhaps TRBD2 (6 bases). The CDR3 extends over 14 amino acids. Trimming took off 4 bases at V and 2 bases at J, with 13 bases between the two ends. Germline CDR1 and CDR2: DFQATT and SNEGSKA (reference sequence). CDR3 in amino acids: CSATFLATTDTQYF. CDR3 coding DNA: TGCAGTGCTACCTTTCTAGCGACCACAGATACGCAGTATTTT.

The table lists this clonotype with a few counts. This rearrangement joins TRBV2 to TRBJ1-5, with D uncertain. Trimming removed 2 bases from V and 3 bases from J, with 8 bases in between. Germline V lookup: CDR1 SNHLY, CDR2 FYNNEI. This CDR3 comprises 14 residues. The CDR3 protein is CASSERWPNQPQHF. CDR3 nucleotide sequence: TGTGCCAGCAGTGAAAGATGGCCCAATCAGCCCCAGCATTTT.

The chain recombines TRBV7-3 with TRBJ1-4; 7 bases are a match to TRBD1. J was trimmed by 4 bases and V by 5 bases; bases with no gene match: 10. The V gene's germline CDR1 is SGHTA and CDR2 FQGTGA. The CDR3 sequence is 16 residues long. For the CDR3, the DNA is TGTGCCAGCAGCCTGGGCCTGGGACAGCTTAATGAAAAACTGTTTTTT. It specifies CASSLGLGQLNEKLFF.

This clonotype was observed a handful of times. This may come from a read error, since a much larger clone is one base off. The chain joins TRBV12-3 or TRBV12-4 to TRBJ2-3; D unclear. This CDR3 has 13 amino acids. Trimming stripped 6 bases from V and 0 bases from J, with 7 bases between. CDR3 nucleotide sequence: TGTGCCAGCAGATTACTAAGCACAGATACGCAGTATTTT. This sequence encodes CASRLLSTDTQYF.

This clonotype was detected a few times. In DNA, the CDR3 is TGTGCCAGCTCGATCGGACAGGGGATCACCGGGGAGCTGTTTTTT. It specifies CASSIGQGITGELFF. V is TRBV18 and J is TRBJ2-2, with TRBD1 identical over 9 bases. Germline V gene sequence: CDR1 KGHSH, CDR2 LQKENI. The CDR3 is 15 amino acids. After removal of 6 bases from V and 4 bases from J, the junction contained 6 bases not matched to a gene.

This clonotype has a count of ten or more. The rearrangement uses TRBV28 and TRBJ2-7, with 10 bases lining up with TRBD2. Trimming at V came to 6 bases and at J to 4 bases, leaving 9 bases not matched to a gene. This CDR3 is built from 15 residues. Per the germline V gene, CDR1 is MDHEN and CDR2 is SYDVKM. CDR3 protein: CASSRSRLAGYEQYF. CDR3 nucleotides: TGTGCCAGCAGCCGGTCGAGACTAGCGGGTTACGAGCAGTACTTC.

This clonotype has just a few counts. J is TRBJ2-1 and V is TRBV27; TRBD2 agrees at 14 bases. Germline V gene lookup returns CDR1 MNHEY and CDR2 SMNVEV (reference sequence). This CDR3 has 17 amino acids. The V and J ends lost 7 bases and 4 bases, in that order; junction bases with no gene match: 9. DNA for the CDR3: TGTGCCAGCACCCTCATGGGACTAGCGGGAGAGTACAATGAGCAGTTCTTC. Its protein product is CASTLMGLAGEYNEQFF.